These 5 T cell receptor beta chains originate from one sample sequenced in a study of control samples from healthy donors and cancer patients. The table came from immunoSEQ multiplex PCR; TCRdb's copy has only in-frame clones and leaves some out. The sample includes 150,000 or so clones, almost 90% seen only once; the top ten take around 5%. The sequenced sample consisted of blood. The receptors were gathered from a woman aged 30 to 39 in good health.

This clone was recorded only once. The chain is built from TRBV25-1 and TRBJ2-5; 7 positions agree with TRBD2. The CDR3 consists of 14 residues. Germline V gene sequence: CDR1 MGHDK, CDR2 SYGVNS. V shed 8 bases and J 4 bases; nucleotides not matched to a gene: 10. CDR3 nucleotides: TGTGCCAGCCAAACCGAGCGGGGCGGAGAGACCCAGTACTTC. Translated: CASQTERGGETQYF.

This chain connects TRBV4-2 to TRBJ2-1; perhaps TRBD2 as D (6 bases). CDR3 length: 18 residues. Per germline, CDR1 LGHNA and CDR2 YNFKEQ. V shed 0 bases and J shed 5 bases, with 20 bases lying between them. The CDR3 reads CASSQESPGNRRDNEQFF. The CDR3 bases are TGTGCCAGCAGCCAAGAAAGTCCCGGCAATCGGAGGGACAATGAGCAGTTCTTC.

The V call is TRBV28, the J call TRBJ1-2, with D uncertain. Germline V gives CDR1 MDHEN, CDR2 SYDVKM. CDR3 length equals 11 residues. The V gene lost 5 bases and the J gene lost 4 bases, with 5 bases spanning the gap. The CDR3 coding sequence is TGTGCCAGCAGTGACACCTATGGCTACACCTTC. It is translated as CASSDTYGYTF.

This clone has just one count. This chain uses TRBV25-1 with TRBJ1-6, with no clear D. V lost 2 bases, J lost 0 bases, and 11 bases lay in between. The V gene's germline CDR1 is MGHDK and CDR2 SYGVNS. This CDR3 region has 17 residues. The CDR3 reads CASSELDYSSYNSPLHF. DNA of the CDR3: TGTGCCAGCAGTGAACTGGACTATAGCTCCTATAATTCACCCCTCCACTTT.

V is TRBV25-1 and J is TRBJ2-3; 14 bases fit TRBD2. CDR3 length equals 16 residues. Germline CDR1 reads MGHDK; CDR2 reads SYGVNS. The J segment lost 4 bases and the V segment lost 4 bases, leaving 4 bases of the junction unmatched. The CDR3 DNA is TGTGCCAGCAGTGGGACTAGCGGGGGGTGGGCAGATACGCAGTATTTT. Residues: CASSGTSGGWADTQYF. The entire variable domain, with the rest obtained from reference TRBV25-1 and TRBJ2-3, is as follows: EADIYQTPRYLVIGTGKKITLECSQTMGHDKMYWYQQDPGMELHLIHYSYGVNSTEKGDLSSESTVSRIRTEHFPLTLESARPSHTSQYLCASSGTSGGWADTQYFGPGTRLTVL.